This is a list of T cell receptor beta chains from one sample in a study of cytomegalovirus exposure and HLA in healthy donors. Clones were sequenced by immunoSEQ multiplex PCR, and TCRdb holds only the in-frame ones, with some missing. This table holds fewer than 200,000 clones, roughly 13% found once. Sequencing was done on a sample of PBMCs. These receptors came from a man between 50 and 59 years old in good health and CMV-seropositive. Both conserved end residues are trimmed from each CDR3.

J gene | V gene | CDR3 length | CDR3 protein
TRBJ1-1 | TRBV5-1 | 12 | ASSLALGGAEAF
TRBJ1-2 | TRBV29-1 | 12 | SVDITGTDYGYT
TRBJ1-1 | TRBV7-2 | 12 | ASRLGTGNTEAF
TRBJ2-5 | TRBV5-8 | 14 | ASSPRPWAPRETQY
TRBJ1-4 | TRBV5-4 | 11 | ASSWTVNEKLF
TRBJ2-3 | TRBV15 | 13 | ATSRDRLNTDTQY
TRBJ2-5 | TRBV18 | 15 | ASSLISPASRGETQY
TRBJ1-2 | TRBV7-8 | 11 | ASSPGQNYGYT
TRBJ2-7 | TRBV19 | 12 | ASRQGTSNYEQY
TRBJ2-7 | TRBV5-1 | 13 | ASSPGSGVSYEQY
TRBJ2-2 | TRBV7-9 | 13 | ASSLLGVATGELF
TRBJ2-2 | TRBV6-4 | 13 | ASSPGLSNTGELF
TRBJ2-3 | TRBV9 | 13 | ASSVDLDLTDTQY
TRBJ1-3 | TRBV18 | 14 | ASSPSREVSGNTIY
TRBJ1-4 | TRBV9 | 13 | ASSAGGVTNEKLF
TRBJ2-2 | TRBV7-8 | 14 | ASSPSFTLNTGELF
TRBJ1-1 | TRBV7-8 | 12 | ASSLGLRNPEAF
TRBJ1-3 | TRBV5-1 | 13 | ASSSSGNSGNTIY
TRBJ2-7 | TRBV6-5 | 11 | ASSYRGDHEQY
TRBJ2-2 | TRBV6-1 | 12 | ATAATGYTGELF
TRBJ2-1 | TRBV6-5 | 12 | ASSYGRGGYEQF
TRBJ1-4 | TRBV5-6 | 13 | ASSSSGGGGEKLF
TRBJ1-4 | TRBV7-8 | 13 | ASSLGDRDGEKLF
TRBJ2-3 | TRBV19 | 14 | ASSIPDRGLGDTQY
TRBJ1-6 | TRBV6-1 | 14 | ASSEGAAGGNSPLH
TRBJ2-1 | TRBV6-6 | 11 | ASTEGGRGFWF
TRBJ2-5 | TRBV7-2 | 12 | ASRRTGRQETQY
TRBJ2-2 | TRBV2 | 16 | ASRESMKSGGGTGELF
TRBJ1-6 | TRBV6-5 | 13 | ASSYSTGNNSPLH
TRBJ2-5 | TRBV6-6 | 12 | ASSSVRGSETQY
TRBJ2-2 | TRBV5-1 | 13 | ASSSGQVFPGELF
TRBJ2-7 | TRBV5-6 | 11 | ASSLEGDYEQY
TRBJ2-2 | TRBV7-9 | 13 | ASSFLRGGTGELF
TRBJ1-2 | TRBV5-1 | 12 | ASSLGESGGGYT
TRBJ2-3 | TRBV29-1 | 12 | SVTSGGALDTQY
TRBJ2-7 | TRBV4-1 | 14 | ASSQGRVGSPYEQY
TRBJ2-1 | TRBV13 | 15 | ASSSTLDRGPYNEQF
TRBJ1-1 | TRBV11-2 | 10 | ASSLVRGEAF
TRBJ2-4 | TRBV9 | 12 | ASSPGGSWDIQY
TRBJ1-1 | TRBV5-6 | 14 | ASTLFLQGRDTEAF
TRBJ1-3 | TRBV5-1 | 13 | ASSRDTGSGNTIY
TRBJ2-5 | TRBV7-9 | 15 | ASSLTSGGPFEETQY
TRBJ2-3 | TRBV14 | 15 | ASSHGGQGRITDTQY
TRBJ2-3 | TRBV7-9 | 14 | ASSLERGLGADTQY
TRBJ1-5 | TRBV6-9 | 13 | ASRIVEGVGQPQH
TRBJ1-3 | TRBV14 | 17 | ASSQDNFGTSDSGNTIY
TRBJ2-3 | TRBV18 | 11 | ASSQGPLDTQY
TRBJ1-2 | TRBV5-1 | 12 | ASSLVQGNYGYT
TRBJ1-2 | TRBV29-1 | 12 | SVWSPFIDDGYT
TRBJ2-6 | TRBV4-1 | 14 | ASSQVPGSGANVLT
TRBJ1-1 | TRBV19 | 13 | ASSFPGLRNTEAF
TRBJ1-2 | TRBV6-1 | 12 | ASSEGRKEGGYT
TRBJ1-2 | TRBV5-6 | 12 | ASSLRQGAVGYT